This TCR beta chain came from a study of blood T cell repertoires in COVID-19. Overall study context: From the United States, Italy and Spain came samples of acute and convalescent COVID-19.

This clone was seen once. This CDR3 contains 14 residues. The germline V gene has CDR1 SGHAT and CDR2 FQNNGV. Trimming removed 2 bases at V and 5 bases at J, with 7 bases between. Measured with immunoSEQ multiplex PCR; TCRdb has only the in-frame clones, and not every one. This table has tens of thousands of clones, roughly 88% appearing once. Input material: peripheral blood. The gene calls are TRBV11-2 and TRBJ1-6, with D possibly being TRBD1 (6 bases). This TCR was sampled from a human donor in a cohort sampled during active COVID-19. The CDR3 DNA reads TGTGCCAGCAGCTTATCAGGGGATAATTCACCCCTCCACTTT. Translating it yields CASSLSGDNSPLHF.